This T cell receptor beta chain was sequenced in a study of ipilimumab plus nivolumab after autologous stem cell transplantation. Study background: Typical patient got a handful of ipilimumab doses and seven to nine nivolumab doses (median). The DLBCL group included primary refractory and relapsed cases.

Patients received nivolumab 3 mg/kg at weeks 1, 4, 7, 10, then fortnightly to week 26. This clone has a handful of counts. CDR1 is KGHSH and CDR2 is LQKENI in the germline V gene. The CDR3 consists of 14 residues. The germline V and J ends were trimmed by 1 base and 3 bases, with 7 bases remaining between them. Clones were read by immunoSEQ multiplex PCR, and TCRdb kept only the in-frame ones, dropping some. The table shows under 30,000 clones, with around 84% occurring only once. The sequence derives from a male donor with diffuse large B-cell lymphoma. This chain uses TRBV18 with TRBJ1-3; unclear D gene. The input for sequencing was PBMCs, taken in a trial of ipilimumab plus nivolumab as post-transplant consolidation. CDR3 sequence: CASSPQFGGNTIYF. The CDR3 nucleotides read TGTGCCAGCTCACCACAATTTGGTGGAAACACCATATATTTT.